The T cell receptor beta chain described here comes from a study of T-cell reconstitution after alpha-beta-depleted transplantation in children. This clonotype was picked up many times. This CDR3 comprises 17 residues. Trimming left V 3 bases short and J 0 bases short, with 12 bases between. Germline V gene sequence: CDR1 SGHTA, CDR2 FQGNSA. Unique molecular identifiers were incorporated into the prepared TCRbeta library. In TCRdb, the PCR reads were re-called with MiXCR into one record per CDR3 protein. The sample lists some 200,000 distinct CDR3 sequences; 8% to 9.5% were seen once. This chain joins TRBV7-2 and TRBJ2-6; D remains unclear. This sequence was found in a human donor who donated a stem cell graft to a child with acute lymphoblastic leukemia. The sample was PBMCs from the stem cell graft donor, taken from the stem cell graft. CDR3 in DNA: TGTGCCAGCAGCTTTGGTCATAGCCGCTCTGGGGCCAACGTCCTGACTTTC. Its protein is CASSFGHSRSGANVLTF.